This TCR beta chain came from a study of blood T cell repertoires in COVID-19. Study-wide background: The United States, Italy and Spain supplied acute and convalescent COVID-19 samples. From T cells, B-cell-depleted T cells, or PBMCs came the material, which was cDNA or gDNA.

Per the study methods: Researchers report that nucleated cell counts were estimated from reference gene primer amplification. TCRdb's copy holds only in-frame clones and misses some; the assay was immunoSEQ multiplex PCR. V and J calls and clone size follow that table, whereas D and trimming were derived from the DNA. Here the sample spans about 83,000 clones, roughly 82% being singletons. The J segment lost 6 bases and the V segment lost 2 bases, leaving 3 bases of the junction unmatched. The germline gives CDR1 KGHSH, CDR2 LQKENI. CDR3 size: 13 residues. V is TRBV18 and J is TRBJ1-1, with 7 bases aligning to TRBD1. This TCR was recovered from a woman older than 75 with active or convalescent COVID-19. The sample taken for sequencing was peripheral blood. The CDR3 DNA is TGTGCCAGCTCACCAGACAGGGTCGCTGAAGCTTTCTTT. The encoded protein is CASSPDRVAEAFF.